A single sample gave rise to the 25 T cell receptor beta chains below, sequenced in a study of lymphopenia after photon versus proton radiotherapy. The method was immunoSEQ multiplex PCR; TCRdb's version includes in-frame clones alone and lacks a portion of them. The sample holds over 3,000 clones, around 69% seen once. The sample consisted of peripheral blood, taken from a patient treated with proton-based radiotherapy. All receptors derive from a man older than 75 with esophageal cancer.

The rearrangement uses TRBV11-3 and TRBJ2-5; 8 bases map to TRBD2. The trim removed 2 bases at V and 5 bases at J, leaving 7 bases unmatched. The germline V gene has CDR1 SGHNT and CDR2 YENEEA. There are 15 residues in the CDR3. CDR3 DNA: TGTGCCAGCAGCTTAAATAGCGGGATGTATGAGACCCAGTACTTC. This translates into CASSLNSGMYETQYF. Filled out from reference TRBV11-3 and TRBJ2-5, the complete variable domain reads EAGVVQSPRYKIIEKKQPVAFWCNPISGHNTLYWYLQNLGQGPELLIRYENEEAVDDSQLPKDRFSAERLKGVDSTLKIQPAELGDSAVYLCASSLNSGMYETQYFGPGTRLLVL.

The rearrangement uses TRBV19 and TRBJ2-5; D is uncertain. The CDR3 extends over 12 amino acids. Per the germline V gene, CDR1 is LNHDA and CDR2 is SQIVND (reference sequence). Trimming left V 3 bases short and J 1 base short, with 3 bases between. CDR3 DNA sequence: TGTGCCAGTAGTATTGGCCAAGAGACCCAGTACTTC. Its protein product is CASSIGQETQYF.

The chain links TRBV7-9 to TRBJ1-1, with D perhaps TRBD1 (6 bases). Germline loops: CDR1 SEHNR, CDR2 FQNEAQ (reference sequence). The V and J ends lost 5 bases and 3 bases respectively, with 10 bases between them. The CDR3 spans 13 residues. The CDR3 region is CASSKQGHTEAFF. CDR3 DNA sequence: TGTGCCAGCAGCAAACAGGGTCACACTGAAGCTTTCTTT.

This clone was counted between two and nine times. The chain employs TRBV5-4 and TRBJ2-1; possibly TRBD1 for D (6 bases). This CDR3 spans 13 amino acids. The germline CDR1 and CDR2 sequences are SGHNT and YYREEE (reference sequence). V lost 1 base and J 9 bases, leaving 11 bases between the germline ends. CDR3 in amino acids: CASSLSADSEQFF. In DNA form, the CDR3 reads TGTGCCAGCAGCTTGAGTGCGGACAGTGAGCAGTTCTTC.

The rearrangement joins TRBV7-3 to TRBJ2-1; maybe TRBD2 (5 bases). V was cut by 3 bases and J by 6 bases, with 9 bases left in between. The CDR3 is 13 amino acids. Germline CDR1 SGHTA, CDR2 FQGTGA. In nucleotides, the CDR3 is TGTGCCAGCAGCTTCGGAGGCTCCAATGAGCAGTTCTTC. Translation: CASSFGGSNEQFF. Variable domain in full (rest from reference TRBV7-3 and TRBJ2-1): GAGVSQTPSNKVTEKGKYVELRCDPISGHTALYWYRQSLGQGPEFLIYFQGTGAADDSGLPNDRFFAVRPEGSVSTLKIQRTERGDSAVYLCASSFGGSNEQFFGPGTRLTVL.

The rearrangement uses TRBV29-1 and TRBJ1-5; D gene uncertain. CDR3 length: 14 amino acids. V lost 4 bases and J 4 bases, leaving 14 bases between the germline ends. CDR1 SQVTM and CDR2 ANQGSEA come from the germline V gene. The CDR3 here is CSVVLAVGNQPQHF. CDR3 sequence (DNA): TGCAGCGTTGTCCTGGCAGTCGGTAATCAGCCCCAGCATTTT.

The V and J genes are TRBV7-2 and TRBJ2-1; D unresolved. Per germline, CDR1 SGHTA and CDR2 FQGNSA. The CDR3 runs to 15 residues. V was cut by 1 base and J by 1 base, with 8 bases left in between. The CDR3 protein is CASSLVVGSYNEQFF. For the CDR3, the DNA is TGTGCCAGCAGCTTAGTCGTCGGGTCCTACAATGAGCAGTTCTTC. The entire variable domain, with the rest obtained from reference TRBV7-2 and TRBJ2-1, is as follows: GAGVSQSPSNKVTEKGKDVELRCDPISGHTALYWYRQSLGQGLEFLIYFQGNSAPDKSGLPSDRFSAERTGGSVSTLTIQRTQQEDSAVYLCASSLVVGSYNEQFFGPGTRLTVL.

This rearrangement joins TRBV13 to TRBJ2-5; TRBD1 matches 8 bases. V trimming: 5 bases; J trimming: 5 bases; junction bases outside the gene matches: 16. CDR1 and CDR2 from the germline V gene are PRHDT and FYEKMQ (reference sequence). The CDR3 runs 17 residues. The CDR3 DNA follows: TGTGCCAGCAGCGCCTCAGATCCGGGACAGGTTGACGAGACCCAGTACTTC. Translating it yields CASSASDPGQVDETQYF.

Turning to this clone: A much larger clone differs by one base, so this may be a read error. It is unclear where the CDR3 begins or ends on the DNA, so no DNA is shown, and the CDR3 is as TCRdb lists it. The chain combines TRBV21-1 with TRBJ2-7; TRBD2 is the table's D call and was not checked against the DNA. TRBV21-1 is a pseudogene segment. The CDR3 length equals 14 residues, ends included. The CDR3: CASSVAGGIYEQYF.

The chain is built from TRBV7-3 and TRBJ2-3, with 13 bases matching TRBD2. CDR3 length equals 16 residues. Germline V gene lookup returns CDR1 SGHTA and CDR2 FQGTGA. V lost 5 bases, J lost 3 bases, and 5 bases stayed unmatched. The chain's CDR3 is CASSTRLAGGTDTQYF. The DNA of the CDR3 is TGTGCCAGCAGCACCAGACTAGCGGGGGGAACAGATACGCAGTATTTT.

This sequence joins TRBV5-4 and TRBJ1-6; TRBD1 matches at 9 bases. In germline, CDR1 is SGHNT, CDR2 YYREEE (reference sequence). Germline trimming cut 4 bases from V and 9 bases from J; bases unmatched to any gene: 5. CDR3 size: 14 residues. The CDR3 DNA reads TGTGCCAGCAGCAGGGACAGGGTTACTTCACCCCTCCACTTT. It codes for CASSRDRVTSPLHF.

The rearrangement uses TRBV4-1 and TRBJ2-1; 8 bases line up with TRBD1. With V trimmed by 1 base and J by 7 bases, 3 bases remained unmatched. CDR1 and CDR2 (germline): MGHRA, YSYEKL. The CDR3 covers 14 residues. The CDR3 sequence is CASSQGTGWNEQFF. The CDR3, as DNA: TGCGCCAGCAGCCAAGGGACAGGGTGGAATGAGCAGTTCTTC.

The V and J genes are TRBV5-1 and TRBJ1-3; D unclear. Per germline, CDR1 SGHRS and CDR2 YFSETQ. This CDR3 contains 16 residues. V lost 0 bases and J lost 3, with 13 bases in between. This CDR3 is CASSLVGLIYGNTIYF. The DNA of the CDR3 is TGCGCCAGCAGCTTGGTCGGCTTGATATATGGAAACACCATATATTTT.

This clone was observed a handful of times. The chain recombines TRBV2 with TRBJ1-5, with 7 bases matching TRBD1. The CDR3 runs to 15 residues. Trimming took 6 bases from V and 0 from J; bases not matched to a gene: 5. The V gene's germline CDR1 is SNHLY and CDR2 FYNNEI. Here the CDR3 reads CASRTGEVSNQPQHF. The CDR3 DNA follows: TGTGCCAGCAGAACAGGGGAAGTTAGCAATCAGCCCCAGCATTTT.

There are a few counts of this clone. The gene calls are TRBV7-9 and TRBJ2-3; TRBD2 matches 7 bases. Trimming removed 0 bases from V and 3 bases from J; junction bases left unmatched: 3. CDR3 size: 15 residues. The V gene's germline CDR1 is SEHNR and CDR2 FQNEAQ (reference sequence). CDR3 bases: TGTGCCAGCAGCTTAGCGGCTAGCGGAACAGATACGCAGTATTTT. This gives the protein CASSLAASGTDTQYF.

This clone has just a few counts. V is TRBV7-9 and J is TRBJ2-7; the match to TRBD1 covers 9 bases. The CDR3 loop spans 16 amino acids. The V gene's germline CDR1 is SEHNR and CDR2 FQNEAQ (reference sequence). V lost 5 bases and J lost 7; bases outside the gene matches: 15. CDR3 DNA: TGTGCCAGCAGCCAAGTGCTAGGGACAGGGTCGGGTGAGCAGTACTTC. Translation: CASSQVLGTGSGEQYF.

V and J are TRBV27 and TRBJ2-1; 7 bases align to TRBD2. V was clipped by 1 base and J by 2 bases; unmatched bases: 8. This CDR3 region has 17 residues. In germline, CDR1 is MNHEY, CDR2 SMNVEV (reference sequence). The CDR3 nucleotides are TGTGCCAGCAGTTTATTTACAAGCGGGGTAGCCTACAATGAGCAGTTCTTC. It yields the protein CASSLFTSGVAYNEQFF.

The V call is TRBV9, the J call TRBJ1-6, with TRBD1 as a possible D gene (5 bases). Germline lookup yields CDR1 SGDLS and CDR2 YYNGEE. Trimming cost V 2 bases and J 8 bases, with 14 bases left between them. The CDR3 covers 15 residues. The CDR3 nucleotides are TGTGCCAGCAGCGTCCGGGACGCACGGGATTCACCCCTCCACTTT. It codes for CASSVRDARDSPLHF.

This clone was recorded a few times. The chain is built from TRBV19 and TRBJ1-6, with D tentatively TRBD1 (5 bases). This CDR3 contains 16 residues. Germline V gene data show CDR1 as LNHDA and CDR2 as SQIVND (reference sequence). V lost 8 bases and J 7 bases, leaving 21 bases between the germline ends. Written as DNA, the CDR3 is TGTGCCAGTTTCGGCGCGGCGGCAGGGCACAATTCACCCCTCCACTTT. Translating it yields CASFGAAAGHNSPLHF.

This clone rates as hyperexpanded. The rearrangement joins TRBV30 to TRBJ2-7; D not resolved. Germline CDR1 reads GTSNPN; CDR2 reads SVGIG (reference sequence). Trimming removed 5 bases from V and 2 bases from J, with 13 bases in between. The CDR3 runs 13 residues. In DNA, the CDR3 is TGTGCCTGGGATTCCGGGCCGACCTACGAGCAGTACTTC. Amino acid sequence: CAWDSGPTYEQYF.

The chain is built from TRBV10-1 and TRBJ2-3; 7 bases map to TRBD1. Germline V gene data show CDR1 as WNHNN and CDR2 as SYGVQD (reference sequence). The CDR3 sequence is 15 residues long. Trimming at V came to 3 bases and at J to 0 bases, leaving 3 bases not matched to a gene. The CDR3 protein is CASSERDRSTDTQYF. For the CDR3, the DNA is TGCGCCAGCAGTGAAAGGGACAGAAGCACAGATACGCAGTATTTT.

This clone was detected only once. This rearrangement joins TRBV7-3 to TRBJ2-2, with D tentatively TRBD2 (6 bases). The CDR3 consists of 15 residues. Trimming removed 4 bases at V and 4 bases at J, with 13 bases between. Germline V lookup: CDR1 SGHTA, CDR2 FQGTGA. The CDR3 here is CASSSGSSSTGELFF. In DNA form, the CDR3 reads TGTGCCAGCAGCTCCGGGAGTTCTAGCACCGGGGAGCTGTTTTTT.

The chain combines TRBV19 with TRBJ1-5; the match to TRBD1 covers 7 bases. The CDR3 sequence is 15 residues long. With V trimmed by 4 bases and J by 4 bases, 7 bases remained unmatched. Per the germline V gene, CDR1 is LNHDA and CDR2 is SQIVND (reference sequence). CDR3 in DNA: TGTGCCAGTAGTAAACCGGCAGGGGGAAATCAGCCCCAGCATTTT. Amino acid sequence: CASSKPAGGNQPQHF.

The rearrangement uses TRBV7-3 and TRBJ2-3, with 7 bases matching TRBD1. CDR3 size: 16 residues. J gave up 2 bases and V 0 bases, and 5 bases lay outside the gene matches. From germline, CDR1 is SGHTA and CDR2 FQGTGA. CDR3 in DNA: TGTGCCAGCAGCTTAACGGCAGACAGGGCCACAGATACGCAGTATTTT. Amino acids: CASSLTADRATDTQYF.

The gene calls are TRBV9 and TRBJ1-2, with TRBD1 matching over 11 bases. The CDR3 has 16 amino acids. Germline CDR1 is SGDLS and CDR2 is YYNGEE. Trimming at V came to 4 bases and at J to 7 bases, leaving 12 bases not matched to a gene. The CDR3, as DNA: TGTGCCAGCAGCCCCACTGGGGGACAGGGGGTGGGTGGCTACACCTTC. Translating it yields CASSPTGGQGVGGYTF. Together with reference TRBV9 and TRBJ1-2, the CDR3 gives the full variable domain: DSGVTQTPKHLITATGQRVTLRCSPRSGDLSVYWYQQSLDQGLQFLIQYYNGEERAKGNILERFSAQQFPDLHSELNLSSLELGDSALYFCASSPTGGQGVGGYTFGSGTRLTVV.